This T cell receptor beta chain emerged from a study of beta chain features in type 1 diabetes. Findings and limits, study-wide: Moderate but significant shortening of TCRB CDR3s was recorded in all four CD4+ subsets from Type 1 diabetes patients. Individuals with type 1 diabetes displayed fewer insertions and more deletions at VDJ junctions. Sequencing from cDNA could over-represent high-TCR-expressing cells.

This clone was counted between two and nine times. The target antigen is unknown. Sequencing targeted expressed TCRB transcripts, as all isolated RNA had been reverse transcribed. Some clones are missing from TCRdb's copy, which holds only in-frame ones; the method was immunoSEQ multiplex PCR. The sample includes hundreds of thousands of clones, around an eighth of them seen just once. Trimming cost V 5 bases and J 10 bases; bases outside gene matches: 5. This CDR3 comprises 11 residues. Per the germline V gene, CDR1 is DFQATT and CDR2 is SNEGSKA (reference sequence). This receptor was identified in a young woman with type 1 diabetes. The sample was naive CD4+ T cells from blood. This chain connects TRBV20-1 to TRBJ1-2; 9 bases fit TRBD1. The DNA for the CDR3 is TGCAGTGCTCCCGGGACAGGGATCTACACCTTC. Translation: CSAPGTGIYTF.